This T cell receptor (beta chain) emerged from a study of T cells in Graves' hyperthyroidism and ophthalmopathy. This clonotype was picked up a small number of times. Unmatched junction bases numbered 6, after V lost 0 bases and J lost 5 bases. This CDR3 comprises 15 residues. In germline, CDR1 is DFQATT, CDR2 SNEGSKA (reference sequence). It was RNA transcripts that yielded the amplified TCR beta CDR3 regions. First-round RT-PCR of the TCR CDR3 relied on the HTBI primer set. From the multiplex PCR reads, TCRdb called clonotypes with MiXCR, one entry per CDR3 protein. The sample lists 400,000 to 550,000 distinct CDR3 sequences, about an eighth seen once, with around 17% in the top ten.

The chain uses TRBV20-1 and TRBJ2-1, with TRBD1 matching over 8 bases. The source material was blood. The clonotype was recovered from a woman in her late teens or twenties with Graves' hyperthyroidism. CDR3 bases: TGCAGTGCTAGAGATCCAAGGACAGGGAACAATGAGCAGTTCTTC. It translates to CSARDPRTGNNEQFF.